These T cell receptor beta chains were read from a single sample in a study of PD-1 blockade in mismatch repair-deficient tumors. Some clones are missing from TCRdb's copy, which holds only in-frame ones; the method was immunoSEQ multiplex PCR. Of 70,000 to 90,000 clones listed, roughly 80% were seen once; the top ten hold roughly 6%. This specimen consisted of peripheral blood, obtained 44 weeks after starting pembrolizumab. The receptors here all came from an adult with mismatch repair-deficient cancer. CDR3s include the opening cysteine and the closing phenylalanine or tryptophan. The order of the fields is J gene, clone size, CDR3 length, V gene, D gene, CDR3 protein, CDR3 DNA. A D gene is named only where the DNA matches it firmly. The size field is filled for only some rows; it gives once, few, many or a size class.

>TRBJ2-7|once|15|TRBV29-1|TRBD2
CSVGGGGKGLAEQYF
TGCAGCGTTGGCGGGGGAGGGAAGGGATTAGCCGAGCAGTACTTC
>TRBJ1-2|.|17|TRBV4-3|.
CASSQHAQGMGNYGYTF
TGCGCCAGCAGCCAACATGCCCAGGGGATGGGGAACTATGGCTACACCTTC
>TRBJ1-2|many|13|TRBV5-6|.
CASSLSLLDGYTF
TGTGCCAGCAGCTTGAGCTTACTCGATGGCTACACCTTC
>TRBJ2-7|.|15|TRBV27|.
CASSRPRVTGCEQYF
TGTGCCAGCAGCCGCCCTAGGGTTACGGGGTGCGAGCAGTACTTC
>TRBJ2-7|.|15|TRBV15|TRBD2
CATSRGGSTSYEQYF
TGTGCCACCAGCAGAGGCGGGAGTACATCCTACGAGCAGTACTTC
>TRBJ1-1|.|13|TRBV7-9|.
CASSSDPNTEAFF
TGTGCCAGCAGCTCGGATCCGAACACTGAAGCTTTCTTT
>TRBJ2-7|few|15|TRBV7-9|.
CASSLGRRIAYEQYF
TGTGCCAGCAGCTTAGGTCGACGGATCGCCTACGAGCAGTACTTC
>TRBJ2-6|once|12|TRBV7-3|.
CAGKCGANVLTF
TGTGCCGGAAAATGTGGGGCCAACGTCCTGACTTTC
>TRBJ1-1|.|15|TRBV7-9|.
CASRRLGGENTEAFF
TGTGCCAGCCGAAGGCTGGGAGGCGAGAACACTGAAGCTTTCTTT
>TRBJ2-2|.|15|TRBV18|.
CASSPPWVGTGELFF
TGTGCCAGCTCACCACCGTGGGTTGGGACCGGGGAGCTGTTTTTT
>TRBJ1-2|.|17|TRBV28|.
CASSLPLTELSNYGYTF
TGTGCCAGCAGTTTACCCTTGACAGAGCTCTCTAACTATGGCTACACCTTC
>TRBJ2-7|.|16|TRBV13|.
CASSLGLVGQPYEQYF
TGTGCCAGCAGCTTAGGCCTGGTGGGACAACCCTACGAGCAGTACTTC
>TRBJ1-3|few|14|TRBV7-3|.
CASSLTNSGNTIYF
TGTGCCAGCAGCTTAACAAACTCTGGAAACACCATATATTTT
>TRBJ2-7|.|16|TRBV5-1|TRBD1
CASSLTGGQGTGEQYF
TGCGCCAGCAGCTTGACGGGTGGACAGGGGACCGGCGAGCAGTACTTC
>TRBJ2-1|.|15|TRBV9|TRBD2
CASSASGSLYNEQFF
TGTGCCAGCAGCGCCAGCGGGAGTCTATACAATGAGCAGTTCTTC
>TRBJ2-7|.|18|TRBV4-1|.
CASSQSATGTPSSYEQYF
TGCGCCAGCAGCCAATCTGCAACCGGGACCCCAAGCTCCTACGAGCAGTACTTC
>TRBJ2-5|.|15|TRBV4-2|.
CASSQDRAAQETQYF
TGTGCCAGCAGCCAAGATAGGGCGGCACAAGAGACCCAGTACTTC
>TRBJ1-1|.|14|TRBV4-3|.
CASSLTEVATEAFF
TGCGCCAGCAGCCTCACAGAGGTAGCCACTGAAGCTTTCTTT
>TRBJ2-1|.|15|TRBV6-1|.
CASSAEGLSYNEQFF
TGTGCCAGCAGTGCGGAGGGACTTTCCTACAATGAGCAGTTCTTC
>TRBJ1-2|.|16|TRBV14|.
CASSQDLGTAPYGYTF
TGTGCCAGCAGCCAAGATCTGGGCACAGCACCCTATGGCTACACCTTC
>TRBJ2-3|.|17|TRBV7-9|TRBD2
CASSNPDLAGGTDTQYF
TGTGCCAGCAGCAACCCCGACCTAGCGGGAGGGACAGATACGCAGTATTTT
>TRBJ2-7|.|13|TRBV7-9|.
CASSVKGQGEQYF
TGTGCCAGCAGCGTAAAGGGGCAGGGCGAGCAGTACTTC
>TRBJ2-1|.|13|TRBV2|.
CASSWLAGKEQFF
TGTGCCAGCAGTTGGCTAGCTGGGAAGGAGCAGTTCTTC
>TRBJ1-5|.|13|TRBV7-2|.
CASSLDGNQPQHF
TGTGCCAGCAGCTTAGATGGGAATCAGCCCCAGCATTTT
>TRBJ1-5|once|15|TRBV5-6|.
CASSFWQDSNQPQHF
TGTGCCAGCAGCTTTTGGCAGGATAGCAATCAGCCCCAGCATTTT
>TRBJ2-7|.|13|TRBV5-4|.
CASSLTGSYEQYF
TGTGCCAGCAGCTTGACGGGGTCCTACGAGCAGTACTTC
>TRBJ1-5|.|11|TRBV20-1|TRBD1
CSATQGGPQHF
TGCAGTGCAACCCAGGGGGGCCCCCAGCATTTT
>TRBJ2-3|.|17|TRBV7-6|TRBD2
CASSAGLAGASTDTQYF
TGTGCCAGCAGCGCCGGACTAGCGGGGGCTAGCACAGATACGCAGTATTTT
>TRBJ1-5|.|15|TRBV7-2|.
CASSTGVNSNQPQHF
TGTGCCAGCAGCACGGGAGTCAATAGCAATCAGCCCCAGCATTTT
>TRBJ2-3|.|18|TRBV7-3|.
CASSFLRIGPLHTDTQYF
TGTGCCAGCAGTTTCCTTAGAATCGGACCACTCCACACAGATACGCAGTATTTT
>TRBJ2-7|.|17|TRBV7-6|.
CASSRGGPGQPAYEQYF
TGTGCCAGCAGCCGGGGGGGGCCGGGACAGCCAGCCTACGAGCAGTACTTC
>TRBJ1-2|once|15|TRBV5-4|.
CASSLAAVPILGHTF
TGTGCCAGCAGCTTGGCGGCGGTCCCGATTTTGGGCCACACCTTC
>TRBJ2-1|.|16|TRBV15|.
CATSRDLTGVGNEQFF
TGTGCCACCAGCAGAGATCTGACGGGAGTGGGCAATGAGCAGTTCTTC
>TRBJ2-1|.|17|TRBV18|TRBD2
CASSSFYIAGGFNEQFF
TGTGCCAGCTCGTCCTTCTATATAGCGGGAGGGTTTAATGAGCAGTTCTTC
>TRBJ2-5|once|13|TRBV6-6|TRBD1
CASKDRVLETQYF
TGTGCCAGCAAGGACAGGGTTCTTGAGACCCAGTACTTC
>TRBJ2-7|.|14|TRBV18|TRBD1
CASSRAGGDYEQYF
TGTGCCAGCTCACGGGCAGGGGGCGACTACGAGCAGTACTTC
>TRBJ2-7|.|15|TRBV10-3|TRBD2
CAISESLAANYEQYF
TGTGCCATCAGTGAGTCACTAGCGGCCAACTACGAGCAGTACTTC
>TRBJ2-2|few|15|TRBV10-3|TRBD1
CAISDGTGGAGELFF
TGTGCCATCAGTGACGGGACAGGGGGGGCCGGGGAGCTGTTTTTT
>TRBJ1-2|once|13|TRBV6-5|.
CASSYEGRGGYTF
TGTGCCAGCAGTTACGAGGGACGGGGCGGCTACACCTTC
>TRBJ1-4|.|12|TRBV19|TRBD1
CASSRDRNTPHF
TGTGCCAGTAGCCGGGACAGGAATACCCCACATTTT
>TRBJ1-2|.|15|TRBV15|TRBD1
CATRNGTERYYGYTF
TGTGCCACCAGAAATGGGACAGAAAGATACTATGGCTACACCTTC
>TRBJ1-3|many|11|TRBV30|.
CAWSRGNTIYF
TGTGCCTGGAGCCGTGGGAACACCATATATTTT
>TRBJ1-1|.|13|TRBV19|.
CASGRLMNTEAFF
TGTGCCAGTGGGAGACTGATGAACACTGAAGCTTTCTTT
>TRBJ2-7|.|14|TRBV19|.
CASSIGLGDYEQYF
TGTGCCAGTAGTATCGGACTGGGGGACTACGAGCAGTACTTC
>TRBJ2-4|.|19|TRBV5-1|TRBD2
CASSLTAGTSGKTKNIQYF
TGCGCCAGCAGCTTAACGGCGGGGACTAGCGGGAAAACCAAAAACATTCAGTACTTC
>TRBJ2-7|.|15|TRBV19|.
CASSNQGGGAYEQYF
TGTGCCAGTAGTAACCAGGGCGGAGGGGCCTACGAGCAGTACTTC
>TRBJ1-5|once|14|TRBV27|.
CASDVRGSNQPQHF
TGTGCCAGCGATGTAAGGGGTAGCAATCAGCCCCAGCATTTT
>TRBJ1-5|.|15|TRBV18|.
CASSPRSDSNQPQHF
TGTGCCAGCTCACCGAGAAGTGATAGCAATCAGCCCCAGCATTTT
>TRBJ1-4|.|13|TRBV19|TRBD1
CASTGQGSEKLFF
TGTGCCAGTACGGGACAGGGGAGCGAAAAACTGTTTTTT
>TRBJ2-3|.|17|TRBV5-4|TRBD2
CASSLEGLAGDTDTQYF
TGTGCCAGCAGCTTGGAGGGACTAGCGGGAGACACAGATACGCAGTATTTT
>TRBJ2-3|.|15|TRBV6-5|.
CASSYDGSMPDTQYF
TGTGCCAGCAGTTACGACGGGAGCATGCCAGATACGCAGTATTTT
>TRBJ1-2|.|17|TRBV6-1|.
CASSDRPSGWENYGYTF
TGTGCCAGCAGTGATAGACCCTCGGGCTGGGAAAACTATGGCTACACCTTC
>TRBJ1-1|.|13|TRBV7-6|.
CASSTDINTEAFF
TGTGCCAGCAGCACGGACATAAACACTGAAGCTTTCTTT
>TRBJ1-4|.|15|TRBV7-9|.
CASSRRTAMREKLFF
TGTGCCAGCAGCAGAAGGACAGCGATGAGGGAAAAACTGTTTTTT
>TRBJ2-3|few|16|TRBV2|TRBD2
CASSEWVTSGWDTQYF
TGTGCCAGCAGTGAGTGGGTGACTAGCGGATGGGATACGCAGTATTTT
>TRBJ1-3|.|14|TRBV29-1|.
CSGWQSNSGNTIYF
TGCAGCGGGTGGCAGAGTAACTCTGGAAACACCATATATTTT
>TRBJ2-7|.|14|TRBV5-5|.
CASKFRDNPYEQYF
TGTGCCAGCAAGTTTCGGGACAACCCCTACGAGCAGTACTTC
>TRBJ2-3|few|16|TRBV28|TRBD2
CASTLQAGGEADTQYF
TGTGCCAGCACCCTTCAAGCGGGGGGGGAAGCAGATACGCAGTATTTT
>TRBJ2-7|.|13|TRBV27|TRBD2
CASSPLAGNEQYF
TGTGCCAGCAGTCCCTTAGCGGGAAACGAGCAGTACTTC